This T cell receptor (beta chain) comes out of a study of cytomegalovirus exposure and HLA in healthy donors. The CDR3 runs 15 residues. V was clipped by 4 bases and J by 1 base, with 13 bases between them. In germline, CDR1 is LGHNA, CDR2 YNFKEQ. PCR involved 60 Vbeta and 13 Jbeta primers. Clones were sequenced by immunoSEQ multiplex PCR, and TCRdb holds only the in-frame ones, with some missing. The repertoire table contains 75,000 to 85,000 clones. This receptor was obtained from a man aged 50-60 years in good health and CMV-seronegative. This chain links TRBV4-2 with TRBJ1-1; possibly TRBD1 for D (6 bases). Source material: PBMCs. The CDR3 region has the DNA TGTGCCAGCAGCCCCCTTGGGGGACAGAACACTGAAGCTTTCTTT. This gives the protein CASSPLGGQNTEAFF.